The T cell receptor beta chain under discussion was sequenced for a study of blood T cell repertoires in COVID-19 (dated by TCRdb to 2018 to 2021). With respect to the entire study: Collaborator samples came from the United States, Italy and Spain and covered acute and convalescent phases of COVID-19. The prospective study material was composed of cDNA or gDNA derived from T cells, B-cell-depleted T cells, or PBMCs. The dataset comprised deeply sampled blood TCRbeta repertoires from subjects exposed to, actively infected with, or recovered from COVID-19. The repertoires were released in a freely available public database meant as a resource for research on the immune response to SARS-CoV-2. Samples were obtained from the ongoing ImmuneRACE study (first 160 participants) and from some 1,300 subjects provided by 6 global collaborators. Nearly every sample came with metadata listing a de-identified subject ID, COVID-19 status, age in years and sex. Where available, HLA class I and class II types were obtained from metadata supplied by the sample provider rather than from assay-based typing. General study outcomes and caveats: The amount of clinical and demographic metadata varied by source and participant and was provided uncurated.

TCRbeta CDR3 regions were amplified from genomic DNA by means of the immunoSEQ Assay, a bias-controlled multiplex PCR. In the paper's pipeline: The number of nucleated cells in each sample was estimated by amplification of reference gene primers within the assay. To quantify the absolute abundance of each unique TCRbeta CDR3 rearrangement, sequence reads were collapsed and filtered. For each sample, productive Simpson clonality was calculated as the square root of Simpson's diversity index across productive rearrangements. In its TCRdb copy, this immuneACCESS table keeps in-frame sequences only and misses some clones. Where compared with another copy, unresolved V genes explain less than half of these, and the others have no known cause. V and J calls and clone size are given by that table; D and trimming were obtained from the DNA. For this sample there are fewer than 30,000 clones; over 75% appear just once. In total, the top ten clones hold about a sixth of the sample.

Comment on this clone: This clone's antigen is unknown. Nothing much larger sits one base from this clone, and base qualities are not available.

Collaborating institutions collected whole blood in K2EDTA tubes following their own protocols. For TCRbeta analysis, collaborators shipped samples as frozen whole blood, isolated PBMCs, or DNA extracted from either of those sample types. The germline V gene (reference sequence) specifies LNHDA as CDR1 and SQIVND as CDR2. The germline V and J ends show losses of 5 bases and 10 bases respectively, and no gene match explains 11 bases of the junction. The CDR3 contains 13 residues, cysteine and phenylalanine counted. The DNA shown is the 39-base CDR3, in frame from base 1. The specimen was peripheral blood. This sequence uses TRBV19 and TRBJ2-7; 7 of the junction bases match TRBD1. This receptor was obtained from a man aged 65-85 years with active COVID-19. The DNA sequence is as follows: TGTGCCAGTAGTTCCGGGACAGCTAGTTTTCAGTACTTC. Translated, it reads CASSSGTASFQYF.